These 21 T cell receptor beta chains share one sample of origin, sequenced in a study of shared clonotypes between healthy human individuals. Here immunoSEQ multiplex PCR was the method, and the copy in TCRdb shows in-frame clones only, minus some. The sample contains some 500,000 clones, 90% to 96% of which appear only once. What was sequenced was naive CD4+ T cells sorted from blood. Subset given: CD45RA+ positively selected. The receptor set was obtained from a woman aged 25 to 45 in good health.

The genes are TRBV5-1 and TRBJ1-5; TRBD1 is a possible D gene (5 bases). V was trimmed by 0 bases and J by 6 bases, leaving 13 bases between them. CDR3 length: 15 amino acids. Germline CDR1 SGHRS, CDR2 YFSETQ. CDR3: CASSLDGARVQPQHF. As DNA, the CDR3 is TGCGCCAGCAGCTTGGATGGGGCCCGGGTTCAGCCCCAGCATTTT. The entire variable domain, with the rest obtained from reference TRBV5-1 and TRBJ1-5, is as follows: KAGVTQTPRYLIKTRGQQVTLSCSPISGHRSVSWYQQTPGQGLQFLFEYFSETQRNKGNFPGRFSGRQFSNSRSEMNVSTLELGDSALYLCASSLDGARVQPQHFGDGTRLSIL.

This chain links TRBV30 with TRBJ2-3; 8 positions agree with TRBD2. J was trimmed by 2 bases and V by 1 base; bases with no gene match: 11. Germline V gene sequence: CDR1 GTSNPN, CDR2 SVGIG (reference sequence). This CDR3 spans 17 amino acids. The CDR3 here is CAWSGGGYGRATDTQYF. The CDR3 DNA reads TGTGCCTGGAGTGGGGGGGGTTACGGGAGGGCCACAGATACGCAGTATTTT.

The V call is TRBV5-1, the J call TRBJ2-1; D gene uncertain. This CDR3 comprises 15 residues. The V gene lost 3 bases and the J gene lost 3 bases, with 13 bases spanning the gap. The V gene's germline CDR1 is SGHRS and CDR2 YFSETQ. The CDR3 DNA sequence: TGCGCCAGCAGCTCAAATGACGGGTTCTACAATGAGCAGTTCTTC. Translating gives CASSSNDGFYNEQFF.

The chain links TRBV4-3 to TRBJ2-7; D is unclear. The CDR3 has 11 residues. Germline CDR1 is LGHNA and CDR2 is YSLEER. V lost 3 bases and J 7 bases, leaving 7 bases between the germline ends. The CDR3 DNA reads TGCGCCAGCAGCCATCAGAAGGAGCAGTACTTC. Protein sequence: CASSHQKEQYF.

Notes on this clone: Because the CDR3's place on the DNA is in doubt, the DNA is left out and the CDR3 is given as listed by TCRdb. The chain couples TRBV9 to TRBJ2-2; the table's TRBD2 call for D was not verified on the DNA. CDR1 and CDR2 (germline): SGDLS, YYNGEE. The CDR3 spans 13 amino acids, including both terminal residues. This CDR3 is CASSPRRAGELFF.

The V gene is TRBV28, the J gene TRBJ1-5, with D maybe TRBD1 (5 bases). The germline gives CDR1 MDHEN, CDR2 SYDVKM. The CDR3 has 15 residues. V was cut by 6 bases and J by 0 bases, with 12 bases left in between. CDR3 sequence (DNA): TGTGCCAGCAGGACTACAGGATTTAGCAATCAGCCCCAGCATTTT. Its translation is CASRTTGFSNQPQHF.

The chain joins TRBV5-1 to TRBJ2-7; no definite D call. This CDR3 has 14 amino acids. Trimming stripped 3 bases from V and 2 bases from J, with 12 bases between. Germline lookup yields CDR1 SGHRS and CDR2 YFSETQ. CDR3 residues: CASSSNLATYEQYF. The CDR3 DNA sequence: TGCGCCAGCAGCTCAAACTTAGCAACCTACGAGCAGTACTTC.

V gene TRBV6-6 combines with J gene TRBJ1-2; 9 bases match TRBD1. Germline lookup yields CDR1 MNHNY and CDR2 SVGAGI (reference sequence). Trimming took 6 bases from V and 4 from J; bases not matched to a gene: 9. There are 15 residues in the CDR3. The CDR3 DNA is TGTGCCAGCAGACCTTCCGGGACAGGGAGCTATGGCTACACCTTC. Amino acids: CASRPSGTGSYGYTF.

This clone was recorded once. CDR3 bases: TGTGCCAGCAGTCCCCGGACTGAAAATTCACCCCTCCACTTT. Its protein is CASSPRTENSPLHF. V and J are TRBV28 and TRBJ1-6; D call uncertain. The CDR3 is made up of 14 amino acids. Germline V gene lookup returns CDR1 MDHEN and CDR2 SYDVKM. V was trimmed by 5 bases and J by 7 bases, leaving 12 bases between them.

CDR3 bases: TGTGCCAGCAGCTTCTCAGAGACCCAGTACTTC. This codes for CASSFSETQYF. V usage is TRBV5-6 and J usage is TRBJ2-5; D is unresolved. CDR1 SGHDT and CDR2 YYEEEE come from the germline V gene. V shed 2 bases and J shed 4 bases, with 3 bases lying between them. The CDR3 is made up of 11 amino acids.

The gene calls are TRBV2 and TRBJ2-7; D call uncertain. Trimming stripped 4 bases from V and 0 bases from J, with 10 bases between. The CDR3 runs to 14 residues. CDR1 is SNHLY, CDR2 FYNNEI, per germline. The chain's CDR3 is CASSVGRASYEQYF. For the CDR3, the DNA is TGTGCCAGCAGTGTAGGTCGGGCCTCCTACGAGCAGTACTTC.

Of note for this clone: Other nucleotide sequences from this sample produce the same CDR3. The CDR3 protein is CASSLGLATDTQYF. The DNA for the CDR3 is TGCGCCAGCAGCTTGGGACTAGCGACAGATACGCAGTATTTT. This sequence joins TRBV5-1 and TRBJ2-3, with 8 bases identical to TRBD2. The CDR3 runs to 14 residues. Germline V gene sequence: CDR1 SGHRS, CDR2 YFSETQ. The ends lost 0 bases at V and 3 bases at J; junction bases unmatched: 0.

The gene calls are TRBV7-3 and TRBJ2-5, with TRBD2 matching 9 bases. V lost 2 bases, J lost 5 bases, and 0 bases stayed unmatched. Per the germline V gene, CDR1 is SGHTA and CDR2 is FQGTGA. CDR3 length equals 13 residues. CDR3 amino acids: CASSLAGGETQYF. Here the CDR3 DNA reads TGTGCCAGCAGCTTAGCGGGAGGGGAGACCCAGTACTTC.

The chain uses TRBV16 and TRBJ2-7; no definite D call. CDR1 and CDR2 (germline): KGHSY, FQNENV. The CDR3 extends over 12 amino acids. Trimming cost V 4 bases and J 7 bases, with 11 bases left between them. The CDR3 DNA reads TGTGCCAGCAGCCTTCCTCATGGGGAGCAGTACTTC. Amino acid sequence: CASSLPHGEQYF.

V usage is TRBV18 and J usage is TRBJ1-1; D gene ambiguous. Germline CDR1 is KGHSH and CDR2 is LQKENI. The CDR3 is made up of 12 amino acids. The V end lost 1 base, the J end lost 6 bases, and 6 bases lay between the germline ends. The CDR3 here is CASSPLEAEAFF. The DNA of the CDR3 is TGTGCCAGCTCACCACTAGAGGCTGAAGCTTTCTTT.

The chain uses TRBV27 and TRBJ2-5, with D perhaps matching TRBD1 (6 bases). CDR3 size: 16 residues. V gave up 3 bases and J gave up 5 bases, with 19 bases separating them. CDR1 is MNHEY and CDR2 is SMNVEV in the germline V gene (reference sequence). The CDR3 DNA follows: TGTGCCAGCAGTTTTAAGGGGGAATCCCGGGCCGAGACCCAGTACTTC. Amino acids: CASSFKGESRAETQYF.

The rearrangement links TRBV6-1 to TRBJ1-3; D uncertain. Germline assignment: CDR1 MNHNS and CDR2 SASEGT. The length of the CDR3 is 14 residues. The V end lost 0 bases, the J end lost 4 bases, and 7 bases lay between the germline ends. DNA for the CDR3: TGTGCCAGCAGTGAAGCGCCCTACGGAAACACCATATATTTT. Amino acids: CASSEAPYGNTIYF.

The chain joins TRBV11-1 to TRBJ2-5; 8 bases map to TRBD2. The DNA matches TRBJ2-7 better at its end, which makes the J call doubtful. This CDR3 has 14 amino acids. Germline CDR1 is SGHAT and CDR2 is FQDESV (reference sequence). In nucleotides, the CDR3 is TGTGCCAGCAGGGCCCCGGGAGGGCTGTACGAGCAGTACTTC. As protein: CASRAPGGLYEQYF.

To note about this clone: The sample carries other DNA sequences with the same CDR3. The chain has TRBV11-2 and TRBJ1-1; D uncertain. Germline V CDR1 and CDR2: SGHAT, FQNNGV. The CDR3 extends over 13 amino acids. V shed 1 base and J shed 1 base, with 4 bases lying between them. CDR3 DNA: TGTGCCAGCAGCTTAGGACGGAACACTGAAGCTTTCTTT. Protein sequence: CASSLGRNTEAFF.

This clone is a singleton in its sample. V and J are TRBV7-9 and TRBJ2-3; TRBD1 agrees at 7 bases. Losses at the gene ends were 5 bases for V and 3 bases for J; bases not matched to a gene: 8. Germline CDR1 is SEHNR and CDR2 is FQNEAQ (reference sequence). This CDR3 is built from 15 residues. Here the CDR3 reads CASSRTGDLTDTQYF. CDR3 sequence (DNA): TGTGCCAGCAGCCGTACAGGGGACCTAACAGATACGCAGTATTTT.

In the case of this clone: Distinct nucleotide sequences in the sample also encode this CDR3. The chain is built from TRBV6-5 and TRBJ1-5; D gene ambiguous. Germline V gene sequence: CDR1 MNHEY, CDR2 SVGAGI. With 0 bases removed from V and 6 bases from J, the gap between germline ends came to 6 bases. There are 13 residues in the CDR3. In DNA form, the CDR3 reads TGTGCCAGCAGTTACTCTTTTGGTCAGCCCCAGCATTTT. Encoded protein: CASSYSFGQPQHF.